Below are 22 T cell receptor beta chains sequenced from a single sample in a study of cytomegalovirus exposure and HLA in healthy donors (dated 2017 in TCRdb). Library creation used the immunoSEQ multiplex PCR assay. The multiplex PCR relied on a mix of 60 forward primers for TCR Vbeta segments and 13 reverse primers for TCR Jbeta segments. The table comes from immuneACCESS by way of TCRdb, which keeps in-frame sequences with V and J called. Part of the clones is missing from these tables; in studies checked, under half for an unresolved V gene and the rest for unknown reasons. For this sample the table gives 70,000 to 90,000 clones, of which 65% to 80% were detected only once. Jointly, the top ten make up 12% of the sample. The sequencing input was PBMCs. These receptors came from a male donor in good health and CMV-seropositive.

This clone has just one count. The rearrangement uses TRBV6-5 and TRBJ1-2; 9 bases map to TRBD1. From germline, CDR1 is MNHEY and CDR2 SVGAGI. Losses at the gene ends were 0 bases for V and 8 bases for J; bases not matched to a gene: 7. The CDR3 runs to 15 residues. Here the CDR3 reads CASSYSGQGLNGYTF. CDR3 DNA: TGTGCCAGCAGTTACTCCGGACAGGGGTTAAACGGCTACACCTTC.

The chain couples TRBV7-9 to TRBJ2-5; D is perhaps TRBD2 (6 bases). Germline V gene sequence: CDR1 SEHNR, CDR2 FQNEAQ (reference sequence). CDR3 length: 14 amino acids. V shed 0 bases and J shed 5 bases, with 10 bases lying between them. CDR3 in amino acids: CASSLAGGYETQYF. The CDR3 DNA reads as TGTGCCAGCAGCTTAGCGGGGGGTTATGAGACCCAGTACTTC.

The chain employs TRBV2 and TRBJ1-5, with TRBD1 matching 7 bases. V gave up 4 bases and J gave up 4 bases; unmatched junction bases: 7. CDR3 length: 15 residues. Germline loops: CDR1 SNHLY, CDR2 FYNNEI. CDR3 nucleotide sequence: TGTGCCAGCAGTGTGAACAGGGGTCGTAATCAGCCCCAGCATTTT. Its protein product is CASSVNRGRNQPQHF.

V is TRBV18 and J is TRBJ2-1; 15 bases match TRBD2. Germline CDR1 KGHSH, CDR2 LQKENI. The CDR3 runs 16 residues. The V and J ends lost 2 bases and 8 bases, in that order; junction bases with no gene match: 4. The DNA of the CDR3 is TGTGCCAGCTCACCAGGACTAGCGGGGGGGCTCGATGAGCAGTTCTTC. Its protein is CASSPGLAGGLDEQFF.

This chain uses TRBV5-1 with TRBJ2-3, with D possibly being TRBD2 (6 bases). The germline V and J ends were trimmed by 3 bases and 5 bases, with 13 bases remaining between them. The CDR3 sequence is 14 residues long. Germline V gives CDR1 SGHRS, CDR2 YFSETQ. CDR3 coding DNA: TGCGCCAGCAGCTCAACGGGGGTTGTAGATACGCAGTATTTT. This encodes CASSSTGVVDTQYF.

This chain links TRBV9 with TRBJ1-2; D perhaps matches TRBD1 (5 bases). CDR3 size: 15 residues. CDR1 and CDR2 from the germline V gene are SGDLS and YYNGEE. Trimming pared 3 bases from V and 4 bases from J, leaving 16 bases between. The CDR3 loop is CASSERQSFTYGYTF. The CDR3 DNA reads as TGTGCCAGCAGCGAACGACAGTCTTTCACCTATGGCTACACCTTC.

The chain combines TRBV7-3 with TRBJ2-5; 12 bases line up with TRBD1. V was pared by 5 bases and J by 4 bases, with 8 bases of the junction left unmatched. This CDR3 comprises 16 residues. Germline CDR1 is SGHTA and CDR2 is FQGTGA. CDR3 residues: CASSRRDRGRGETQYF. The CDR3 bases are TGTGCCAGCAGCCGCCGGGACAGGGGGCGAGGAGAGACCCAGTACTTC.

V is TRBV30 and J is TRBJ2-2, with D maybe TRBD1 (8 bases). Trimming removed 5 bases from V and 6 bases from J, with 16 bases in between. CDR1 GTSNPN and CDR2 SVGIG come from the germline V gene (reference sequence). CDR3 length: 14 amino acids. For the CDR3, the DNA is TGTGCCTGGGGACAGGGAGGGTCGTCCGGGGAGCTGTTTTTT. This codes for CAWGQGGSSGELFF.

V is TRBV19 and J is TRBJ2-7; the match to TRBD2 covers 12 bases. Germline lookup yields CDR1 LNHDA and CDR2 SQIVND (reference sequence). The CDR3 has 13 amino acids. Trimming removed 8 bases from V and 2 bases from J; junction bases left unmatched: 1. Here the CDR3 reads CASRTSGAYEQYF. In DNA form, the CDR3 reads TGTGCCAGTCGGACTAGCGGGGCCTACGAGCAGTACTTC.

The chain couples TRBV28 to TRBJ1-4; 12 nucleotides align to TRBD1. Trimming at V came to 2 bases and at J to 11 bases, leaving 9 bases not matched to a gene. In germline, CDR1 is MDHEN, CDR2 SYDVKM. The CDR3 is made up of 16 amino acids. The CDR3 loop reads CASSLIGTGGVEKLFF. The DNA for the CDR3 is TGTGCCAGCAGTTTAATCGGGACAGGGGGCGTTGAGAAACTGTTTTTT.

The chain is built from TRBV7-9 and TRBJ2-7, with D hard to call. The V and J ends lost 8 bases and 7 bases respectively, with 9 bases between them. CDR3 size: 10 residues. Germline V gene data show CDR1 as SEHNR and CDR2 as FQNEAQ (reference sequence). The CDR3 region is CASGSGEQYF. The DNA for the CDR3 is TGTGCCAGCGGCTCAGGAGAGCAGTACTTC.

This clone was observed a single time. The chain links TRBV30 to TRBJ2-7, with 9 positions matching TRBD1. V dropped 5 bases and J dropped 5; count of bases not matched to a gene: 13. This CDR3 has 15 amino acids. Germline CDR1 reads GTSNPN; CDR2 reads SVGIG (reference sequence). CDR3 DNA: TGTGCCTGGGTCACCCCGGGACAGGGTATCAACGAGCAGTACTTC. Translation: CAWVTPGQGINEQYF.

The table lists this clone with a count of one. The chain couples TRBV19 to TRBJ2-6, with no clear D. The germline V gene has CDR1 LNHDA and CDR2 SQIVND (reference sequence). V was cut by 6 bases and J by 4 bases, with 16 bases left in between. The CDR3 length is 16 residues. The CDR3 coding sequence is TGTGCCAGTAGCCCCCTAGGCGACGCCGGGGCCAACGTCCTGACTTTC. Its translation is CASSPLGDAGANVLTF.

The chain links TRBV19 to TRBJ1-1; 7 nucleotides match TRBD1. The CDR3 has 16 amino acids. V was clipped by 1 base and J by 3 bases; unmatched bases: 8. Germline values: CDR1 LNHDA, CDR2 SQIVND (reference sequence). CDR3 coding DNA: TGTGCCAGTAGTATAGTTCGGACAGGCGGCTACACTGAAGCTTTCTTT. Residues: CASSIVRTGGYTEAFF.

This CDR3 reads CASSFPPGQGNNEQFF. For the CDR3, the DNA is TGTGCCAGCAGTTTCCCTCCGGGACAGGGGAACAATGAGCAGTTCTTC. The chain employs TRBV6-5 and TRBJ2-1, with 10 bases that match TRBD1. V dropped 4 bases and J dropped 5; count of bases not matched to a gene: 8. CDR1 is MNHEY, CDR2 SVGAGI, per germline. The CDR3 is made up of 16 amino acids.

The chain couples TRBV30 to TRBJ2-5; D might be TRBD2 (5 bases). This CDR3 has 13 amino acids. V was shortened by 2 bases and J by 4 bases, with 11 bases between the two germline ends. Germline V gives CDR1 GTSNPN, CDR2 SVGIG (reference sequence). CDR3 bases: TGTGCCTGGAGTAGCGGTAACGCAGAGACCCAGTACTTC. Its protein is CAWSSGNAETQYF.

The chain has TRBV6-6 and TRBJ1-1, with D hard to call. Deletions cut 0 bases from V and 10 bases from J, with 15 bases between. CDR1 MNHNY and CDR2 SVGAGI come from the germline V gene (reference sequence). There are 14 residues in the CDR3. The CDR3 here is CASSYSKRVGRAFF. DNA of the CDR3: TGTGCCAGCAGTTACTCCAAGCGGGTAGGAAGAGCTTTCTTT.

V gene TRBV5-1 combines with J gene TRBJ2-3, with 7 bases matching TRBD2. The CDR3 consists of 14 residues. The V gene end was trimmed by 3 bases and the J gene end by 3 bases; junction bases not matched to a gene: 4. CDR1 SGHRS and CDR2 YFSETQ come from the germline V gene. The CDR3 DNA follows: TGCGCCAGCAGCTCTGCGGGAGTGACAGATACGCAGTATTTT. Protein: CASSSAGVTDTQYF.

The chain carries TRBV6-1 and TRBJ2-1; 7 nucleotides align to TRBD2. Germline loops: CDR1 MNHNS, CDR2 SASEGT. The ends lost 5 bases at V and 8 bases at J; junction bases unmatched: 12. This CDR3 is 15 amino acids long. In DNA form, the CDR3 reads TGTGCCAGCAGTCGGACTAGAATTGGACGGGATGAGCAGTTCTTC. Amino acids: CASSRTRIGRDEQFF.

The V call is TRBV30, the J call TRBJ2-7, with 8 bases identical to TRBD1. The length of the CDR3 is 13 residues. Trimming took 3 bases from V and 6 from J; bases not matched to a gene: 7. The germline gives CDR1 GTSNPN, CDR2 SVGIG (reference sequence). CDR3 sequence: CAWRIQGAREQYF. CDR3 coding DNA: TGTGCCTGGAGAATCCAGGGGGCTCGCGAGCAGTACTTC.

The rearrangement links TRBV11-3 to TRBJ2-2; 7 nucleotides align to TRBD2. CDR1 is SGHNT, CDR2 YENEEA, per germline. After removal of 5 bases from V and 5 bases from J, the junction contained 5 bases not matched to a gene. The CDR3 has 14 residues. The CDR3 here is CASSPRRGTGELFF. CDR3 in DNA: TGTGCCAGCAGCCCTCGGCGGGGGACCGGGGAGCTGTTTTTT.

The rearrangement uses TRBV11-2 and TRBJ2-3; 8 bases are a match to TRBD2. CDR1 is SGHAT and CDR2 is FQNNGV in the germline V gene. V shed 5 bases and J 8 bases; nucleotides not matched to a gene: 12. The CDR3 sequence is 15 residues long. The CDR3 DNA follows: TGTGCCAGCAGCCCAAGAGGAGGCGGGAGGACTACGCAGTATTTT. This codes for CASSPRGGGRTTQYF.